This TCR beta chain was recovered during a study of T cells in Graves' hyperthyroidism and ophthalmopathy. Amplification yielded TCR beta CDR3 regions, with RNA transcripts as the source. First-round RT-PCR with HTBI primers amplified the TCR CDR3 region. TCRdb fed the multiplex PCR reads into MiXCR, producing one record per CDR3 protein. Of about 500,000 distinct CDR3 sequences in the sample, 46% were seen once. Germline V lookup: CDR1 SQVTM, CDR2 ANQGSEA. CDR3 length: 13 residues. V lost 3 bases, J lost 1 base, and 9 bases lay in between. This clonotype was found a few times. Clinical symptoms, serum thyroxine, TRAb, thyroid ultrasound and orbital computed tomography established diagnosis.

This clonotype was obtained from an adult woman with Graves' disease, either hyperthyroidism or ophthalmopathy (not recorded which). The material sequenced was peripheral blood or thyroid tissue (not recorded which). The rearrangement links TRBV29-1 to TRBJ2-5; the D is unclear. CDR3 coding DNA: TGCAGCGTTGATGCCGGACCCCAAGAGACCCAGTACTTC. It specifies CSVDAGPQETQYF.